The present T cell receptor beta chain was sequenced within a study of blood T cells in healthy people across ages. This CDR3 has 9 amino acids. Trimming took 6 bases from V and 9 from J, leaving 5 bases between them. CDR1 and CDR2 from the germline V gene are MNHEY and SMNVEV (reference sequence). The use of a sample-barcoded 5' primer and a J-beta primer mix characterized a second PCR of 7 to 11 cycles. Each sample yielded at least 3 million CDR3-containing paired-end reads. TCRdb itself ran the 5' RACE reads through MiXCR, one entry per CDR3 protein. The sample consists of about 830,000 distinct CDR3 sequences, approximately 65% of them appearing once. Study conclusions and caveats: Compared with aged donors, long-lived donors showed fewer expanded clones, suggesting selection. Roughly linear age-related decline in beta diversity appeared, significant by age around 38.

As for this clonotype: Its matching antigen is unknown.

Sequenced input: blood. The chain uses TRBV27 and TRBJ2-5; D call uncertain. This TCR was sampled from a man aged 25-45 years in good health. The CDR3 sequence is CASSSSQYF. The CDR3 DNA reads TGTGCCAGCAGCTCCTCCCAGTACTTC.